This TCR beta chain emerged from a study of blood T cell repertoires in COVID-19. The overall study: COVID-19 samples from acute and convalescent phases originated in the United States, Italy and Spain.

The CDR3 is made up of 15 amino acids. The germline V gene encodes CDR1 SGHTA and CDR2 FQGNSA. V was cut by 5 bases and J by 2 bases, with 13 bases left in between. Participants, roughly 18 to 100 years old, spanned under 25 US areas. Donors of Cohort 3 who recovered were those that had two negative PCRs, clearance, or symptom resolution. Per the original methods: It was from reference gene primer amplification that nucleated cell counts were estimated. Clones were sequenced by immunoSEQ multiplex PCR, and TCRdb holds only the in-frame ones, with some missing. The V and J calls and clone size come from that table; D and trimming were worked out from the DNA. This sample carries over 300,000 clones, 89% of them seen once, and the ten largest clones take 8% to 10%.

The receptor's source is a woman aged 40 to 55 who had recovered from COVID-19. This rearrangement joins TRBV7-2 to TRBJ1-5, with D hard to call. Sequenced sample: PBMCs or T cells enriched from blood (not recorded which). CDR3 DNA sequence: TGTGCCAGCAGCCCAGCCGTAAGCGGCAATCAGCCCCAGCATTTT. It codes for CASSPAVSGNQPQHF.